These 5 T cell receptor beta chains originate from one sample sequenced in a study of blood T cell repertoires in COVID-19. Data came from immunoSEQ multiplex PCR; TCRdb stores just in-frame clones and leaves some out. The sample has hundreds of thousands of clones; just over 85% are singletons. The sample consisted of PBMCs or T cells enriched from blood (not recorded which). The receptors were sampled from a woman aged 40-49 years with acute COVID-19.

This rearrangement joins TRBV24-1 to TRBJ1-1; D is uncertain. V was trimmed by 9 bases and J by 1 base, leaving 17 bases between them. Germline assignment: CDR1 KGHDR and CDR2 SFDVKD. The CDR3 covers 15 residues. This chain's CDR3 is CATRPGRPENTEAFF. In DNA, the CDR3 is TGTGCCACCCGCCCCGGGAGACCTGAGAACACTGAAGCTTTCTTT.

The chain recombines TRBV21-1 with TRBJ1-1; the D segment call TRBD1 is taken from the table without a DNA check. TRBV21-1 is flagged as a pseudogene. This CDR3 comprises 16 residues. The CDR3 sequence: CASSKVGTGFGTEAFF. CDR3 nucleotides: TGTGCCAGCAGCAAAGTTGGGACAGGGTTTGGAACTGAAGCTTTCTTT.

The chain links TRBV28 to TRBJ1-4; no reliable D call. The V gene's germline CDR1 is MDHEN and CDR2 SYDVKM. Trimming pared 8 bases from V and 7 bases from J, leaving 11 bases between. The CDR3 spans 12 residues. The CDR3 nucleotides read TGTGCCAGCGGAGGGCTTCGTGAAAAACTGTTTTTT. Amino acid sequence: CASGGLREKLFF.

This clone was detected a few times. The chain couples TRBV18 to TRBJ1-2; D gene ambiguous. The V gene's germline CDR1 is KGHSH and CDR2 LQKENI. V gave up 8 bases and J gave up 0 bases, with 10 bases separating them. This CDR3 is 13 amino acids long. The CDR3 region has the DNA TGTGCCAGCACGGGAGGGACTAACTATGGCTACACCTTC. It is translated as CASTGGTNYGYTF.

The V gene is TRBV28, the J gene TRBJ2-3, with 11 bases lining up with TRBD1. The CDR3 loop spans 13 amino acids. Germline CDR1 reads MDHEN; CDR2 reads SYDVKM. This CDR3 is CVSRTGGKDTQYF. The CDR3 nucleotides read TGTGTTTCCAGGACAGGGGGCAAAGATACGCAGTATTTT.